The entry below gives a single T cell receptor (beta chain) sequence along with its context. Its target is unknown. Per germline, CDR1 MNHEY and CDR2 SVGAGI. CDR3 length equals 15 residues. After removal of 6 bases from V and 3 bases from J, the junction contained 8 bases not matched to a gene. These data originate in a study of T cell responses to AZD1222 COVID-19 vaccine. The study's findings and limits: Unmutated regions of variants are reportedly targeted by nearly half of spike-specific TCRs. Seropositive status at baseline applied to only five to seven AZD1222 recipients.

Sequencing used immunoSEQ multiplex PCR; TCRdb keeps in-frame clones, though not all of them. In the table there are some 120,000 clones, approximately 85% of which are singletons. The source is an adult in good health. The input for sequencing was peripheral blood, taken on day 0 of MenACWY control vaccination. The chain employs TRBV6-5 and TRBJ2-3, with 8 bases that match TRBD1. In nucleotides, the CDR3 is TGTGCCAGCAGCCCCGCAGGGGGCATGACAGATACGCAGTATTTT. Encoded protein: CASSPAGGMTDTQYF.